This TCR beta chain was captured in a study of blood T cell repertoires in COVID-19. Study-wide context: The United States, Italy and Spain supplied acute and convalescent COVID-19 samples. Sources were T cells, B-cell-depleted T cells, or PBMCs; the material itself was cDNA or gDNA.

Method: immunoSEQ multiplex PCR; TCRdb's copy keeps in-frame clones and lacks some. There are around 200,000 clones in the sample; around 79% occur only once, and around an eighth lies in the top ten. The CDR3 totals 15 residues. Trimming shortened V by 1 base and J by 0 bases, and 4 bases separated the two germline ends. The germline V gene has CDR1 SEHNR and CDR2 FQNEAQ (reference sequence). This clone was seen ten or more times. The sample comprised peripheral blood. The rearrangement uses TRBV7-9 and TRBJ2-6; the D is unclear. The clonotype was recovered from a man aged 50 or older who had recovered from COVID-19. Here the CDR3 DNA reads TGTGCCAGCAGCTTAGACGGCTCTGGGGCCAACGTCCTGACTTTC. It yields the protein CASSLDGSGANVLTF. Full variable domain (rest looked up from reference TRBV7-9 and TRBJ2-6): DTGVSQNPRHKITKRGQNVTFRCDPISEHNRLYWYRQTLGQGPEFLTYFQNEAQLEKSRLLSDRFSAERPKGSFSTLEIQRTEQGDSAMYLCASSLDGSGANVLTFGAGSRLTVL.